A selection of T cell receptor beta chains follows, all from one sample in a study of OX40 agonist ivuxolimab in advanced cancers. Sequenced by immunoSEQ multiplex PCR; TCRdb stores in-frame clones only, minus some. The repertoire holds approximately 69,000 clones, with approximately 81% as singletons. The sequencing here drew on CD4+ or CD8+ T cells sorted from blood, taken in a trial of the OX40 agonist ivuxolimab. The receptors here all came from an adult with an advanced solid tumor such as melanoma, head and neck, liver or kidney cancer. CDR3s include the opening cysteine and the closing phenylalanine or tryptophan. D genes are given only for firm matches. Not every row has a clone size; where given, it reads once, few, many or a size class.

abundance: -; d_gene: -; j_gene: TRBJ2-2; v_gene: TRBV7-9; CDR3aa: CASNFGGLGELFF; CDR3nt: TGTGCCAGCAACTTCGGGGGATTGGGGGAGCTGTTTTTT
abundance: few; d_gene: -; j_gene: TRBJ1-2; v_gene: TRBV19; CDR3aa: CASSLERGGLYGYTF; CDR3nt: TGTGCCAGTAGTCTCGAAAGGGGCGGACTCTATGGCTACACCTTC
abundance: -; d_gene: -; j_gene: TRBJ2-3; v_gene: TRBV10-3; CDR3aa: CAISESSVDTQYF; CDR3nt: TGTGCCATCAGTGAGTCCAGCGTAGATACGCAGTATTTT
abundance: -; d_gene: TRBD1; j_gene: TRBJ1-1; v_gene: TRBV5-6; CDR3aa: CASSSAPTGLMNTEAFF; CDR3nt: TGTGCCAGCAGCTCGGCCCCGACAGGGTTGATGAACACTGAAGCTTTCTTT
abundance: -; d_gene: -; j_gene: TRBJ2-1; v_gene: TRBV19; CDR3aa: CASSRHRQYNEQFF; CDR3nt: TGTGCCAGTAGTCGCCATCGACAGTACAATGAGCAGTTCTTC
abundance: -; d_gene: -; j_gene: TRBJ2-5; v_gene: TRBV7-2; CDR3aa: CASSPTQETQYF; CDR3nt: TGTGCCAGCAGCCCGACTCAAGAGACCCAGTACTTC
abundance: -; d_gene: -; j_gene: TRBJ1-4; v_gene: TRBV29-1; CDR3aa: CSVAEGTAGRKLFF; CDR3nt: TGCAGCGTTGCAGAGGGCACGGCGGGTCGAAAACTGTTTTTT
abundance: -; d_gene: -; j_gene: TRBJ2-2; v_gene: TRBV6-6; CDR3aa: CASSYSLRAGELFF; CDR3nt: TGTGCCAGCAGTTACTCGTTGAGAGCCGGGGAGCTGTTTTTT
abundance: -; d_gene: TRBD2; j_gene: TRBJ2-7; v_gene: TRBV5-4; CDR3aa: CASRDQGSGGVEQYF; CDR3nt: TGTGCCAGCAGGGACCAGGGTAGCGGGGGGGTCGAGCAGTACTTC
abundance: -; d_gene: -; j_gene: TRBJ1-5; v_gene: TRBV14; CDR3aa: CASSQDGHQPQHF; CDR3nt: TGTGCCAGCAGCCAAGATGGGCATCAGCCCCAGCATTTT
abundance: -; d_gene: -; j_gene: TRBJ2-6; v_gene: TRBV18; CDR3aa: CASSMGRGANVLTF; CDR3nt: TGTGCCAGCTCAATGGGGCGCGGGGCCAACGTCCTGACTTTC
abundance: -; d_gene: -; j_gene: TRBJ2-7; v_gene: TRBV18; CDR3aa: CASSPRDTSDYEQYF; CDR3nt: TGTGCCAGCTCACCACGGGACACATCGGACTACGAGCAGTACTTC
abundance: -; d_gene: -; j_gene: TRBJ2-7; v_gene: TRBV7-2; CDR3aa: CASSLNSGEQYF; CDR3nt: TGTGCCAGCAGCTTAAACAGTGGGGAGCAGTACTTC
abundance: -; d_gene: -; j_gene: TRBJ1-1; v_gene: TRBV19; CDR3aa: CASRGHSNTEAFF; CDR3nt: TGTGCCAGTAGGGGACACTCGAACACTGAAGCTTTCTTT
abundance: -; d_gene: -; j_gene: TRBJ2-2; v_gene: TRBV4-3; CDR3aa: CASSQDGGPLGVGELFF; CDR3nt: TGCGCCAGCAGCCAAGACGGAGGACCGCTGGGGGTAGGGGAGCTGTTTTTT
abundance: once; d_gene: -; j_gene: TRBJ2-7; v_gene: TRBV27; CDR3aa: CASSLAVTYEQYF; CDR3nt: TGTGCCAGCAGTTTAGCCGTTACCTACGAGCAGTACTTC
abundance: -; d_gene: -; j_gene: TRBJ2-7; v_gene: TRBV2; CDR3aa: CASSEWTEEQYF; CDR3nt: TGTGCCAGCAGTGAGTGGACAGAGGAGCAGTACTTC
abundance: -; d_gene: -; j_gene: TRBJ1-5; v_gene: TRBV28; CDR3aa: CASSNWDRSGQPQHF; CDR3nt: TGTGCCAGCAGCAACTGGGACCGATCCGGCCAGCCCCAGCATTTT
abundance: few; d_gene: -; j_gene: TRBJ1-2; v_gene: TRBV9; CDR3aa: CASSVSNYGYTF; CDR3nt: TGTGCCAGCAGCGTGAGTAACTATGGCTACACCTTC
abundance: medium-sized; d_gene: -; j_gene: TRBJ1-1; v_gene: TRBV9; CDR3aa: CASSSGLNTEAFF; CDR3nt: TGTGCCAGCAGCTCAGGATTGAACACTGAAGCTTTCTTT
abundance: -; d_gene: TRBD1; j_gene: TRBJ2-1; v_gene: TRBV6-5; CDR3aa: CASSGQGAQDEQFF; CDR3nt: TGTGCCAGCTCTGGACAGGGGGCGCAGGATGAGCAGTTCTTC
abundance: -; d_gene: -; j_gene: TRBJ1-1; v_gene: TRBV4-1; CDR3aa: CASSQQVRGPTVTEAFF; CDR3nt: TGCGCCAGCAGCCAACAGGTGCGGGGCCCCACGGTCACTGAAGCTTTCTTT
abundance: -; d_gene: TRBD1; j_gene: TRBJ2-7; v_gene: TRBV6-5; CDR3aa: CASSGGSGQATF; CDR3nt: TGTGCCAGCAGTGGAGGATCGGGACAGGCTACCTTC
abundance: -; d_gene: TRBD1; j_gene: TRBJ2-2; v_gene: TRBV6-5; CDR3aa: CASKGANTGELFF; CDR3nt: TGTGCCAGCAAGGGGGCTAACACCGGGGAGCTGTTTTTT
abundance: -; d_gene: -; j_gene: TRBJ1-1; v_gene: TRBV5-1; CDR3aa: CASSYGAANTEAFF; CDR3nt: TGCGCCAGCAGCTACGGAGCCGCGAACACTGAAGCTTTCTTT